The T cell receptor beta chain described here comes from a study of blood T cells in healthy people across ages. It was with a sample-barcoded 5' primer and a J-beta primer mix that a second PCR of roughly 6 to 11 cycles was run. TCRdb passed the 5' RACE reads through MiXCR, listing each CDR3 protein once. The sample yields roughly 700,000 distinct CDR3 sequences, roughly 25% seen once. Worth noting for this clonotype: What it recognizes is unknown.

Study observations and caveats: Age brought a roughly linear fall in TCR beta diversity measured per million T cells. Leaving the PBMCs unsorted stopped any conclusive comparison of naive versus antigen-experienced cells. Donor CMV status was unknown, possibly confounding expanded clonotype changes.

The CDR3 has 15 amino acids. Germline loops: CDR1 SGHRS, CDR2 YFSETQ. V was trimmed by 0 bases and J by 5 bases, leaving 14 bases between them. The same data also went into a second study, on T cells of mothers and their children.

The origin of this receptor is a boy aged 5-17 years in good health. The sequenced sample was blood. The rearrangement joins TRBV5-1 to TRBJ1-1; D is perhaps TRBD1 (6 bases). The CDR3 protein is CASSLAGGGGTEAFF. The CDR3 nucleotides read TGCGCCAGCAGCTTGGCCGGGGGCGGCGGTACTGAAGCTTTCTTT. Looking up the rest from reference TRBV5-1 and TRBJ1-1 gives the full variable domain: KAGVTQTPRYLIKTRGQQVTLSCSPISGHRSVSWYQQTPGQGLQFLFEYFSETQRNKGNFPGRFSGRQFSNSRSEMNVSTLELGDSALYLCASSLAGGGGTEAFFGQGTRLTVV.